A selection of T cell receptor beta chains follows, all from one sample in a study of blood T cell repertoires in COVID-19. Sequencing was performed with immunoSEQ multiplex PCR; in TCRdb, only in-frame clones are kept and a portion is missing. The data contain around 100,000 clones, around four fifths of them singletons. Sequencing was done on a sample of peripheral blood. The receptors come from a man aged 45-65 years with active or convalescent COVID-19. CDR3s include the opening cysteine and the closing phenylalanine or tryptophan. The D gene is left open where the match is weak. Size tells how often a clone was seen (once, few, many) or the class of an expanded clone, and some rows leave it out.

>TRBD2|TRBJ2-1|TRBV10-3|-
TGTGCCATCAGTTCCAGCGGGAGGGAAAATGAGCAGTTCTTC
CAISSSGRENEQFF
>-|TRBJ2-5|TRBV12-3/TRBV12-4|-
TGTGCCAGCAGTTTCGCGGGGAGGGAGACCCAGTACTTC
CASSFAGRETQYF
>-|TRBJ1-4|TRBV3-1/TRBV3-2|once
TGTGCCAGCAGCCAAGAGTTGCGGGTTGTACGAAAACTGTTTTTT
CASSQELRVVRKLFF
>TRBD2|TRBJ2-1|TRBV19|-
TGTGCCAGTAGTATAGATGGCGGGGGGACCTACAATGAGCAGTTCTTC
CASSIDGGGTYNEQFF
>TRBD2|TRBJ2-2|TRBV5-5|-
TGTGCCAGCAGCTCGAACGCCGGACTAGCGGGAACCGGGGAGCTGTTTTTT
CASSSNAGLAGTGELFF
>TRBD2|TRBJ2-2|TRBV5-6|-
TGTGCCAGCAGCCCGGACTGGGAGACTAGCGGGAGGGAGCTGTTTTTT
CASSPDWETSGRELFF
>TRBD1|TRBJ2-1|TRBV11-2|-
TGTGCCAGCAGCTTTCCTGGGACAGTATACAATGAGCAGTTCTTC
CASSFPGTVYNEQFF
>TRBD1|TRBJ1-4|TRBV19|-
TGTGCCAGTAGTATTCGGACAGGGTCTGAAAAACTGTTTTTT
CASSIRTGSEKLFF
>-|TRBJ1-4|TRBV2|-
TGTGCCAGCACTGCAACTAATGAAAAACTGTTTTTT
CASTATNEKLFF
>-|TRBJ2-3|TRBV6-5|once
TGTGCCAGCAGTTACTCGAGGGCTGGAGATACGCAGTATTTT
CASSYSRAGDTQYF
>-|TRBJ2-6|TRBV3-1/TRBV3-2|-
TGTGCCAGCAGCCAAGGGGGAGTGCGGCCTGGGGCCAACGTCCTGACTTTC
CASSQGGVRPGANVLTF
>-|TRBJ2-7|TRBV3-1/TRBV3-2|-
TGTGCCAGCAGCCAAGTATCGGGAGAGCAGTACTTC
CASSQVSGEQYF
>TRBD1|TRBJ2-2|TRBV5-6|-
TGTGCCAGCAGCTTACGGGACAGGGATTCCGGGGAGCTGTTTTTT
CASSLRDRDSGELFF
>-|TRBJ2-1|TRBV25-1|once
TGTGCCAGCAACGAGGGAGCCAATGAGCAGTTCTTC
CASNEGANEQFF
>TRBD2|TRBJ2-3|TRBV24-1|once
TGTGCCACCAGTGATCTAGCCCTAGCGGGCACAGATACGCAGTATTTT
CATSDLALAGTDTQYF
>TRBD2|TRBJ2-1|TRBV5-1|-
TGCGCCAGCAGCTTGGGTCTAGCGGTCAATGAGCAGTTCTTC
CASSLGLAVNEQFF
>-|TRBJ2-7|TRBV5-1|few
TGCGCCAGCAGTTCCGGGATCAACTACGAGCAGTACTTC
CASSSGINYEQYF
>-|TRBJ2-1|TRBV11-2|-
TGTGCCAGCAGCCCCACCTTAGAAAATTATAATGAGCAGTTCTTC
CASSPTLENYNEQFF
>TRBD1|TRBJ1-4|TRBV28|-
TGTGCCAGCAGTTCCAGGGGGCCCTCTAATGAAAAACTGTTTTTT
CASSSRGPSNEKLFF
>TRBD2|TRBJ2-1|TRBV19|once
TGTGCCAGTAGTATAGAGAGGGCTAGCGGGAGAGATGAGCAGTTCTTC
CASSIERASGRDEQFF
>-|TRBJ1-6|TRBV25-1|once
TGTGCCAGCAGAGTAGGGGGGGCTAATTCACCCCTCCACTTT
CASRVGGANSPLHF
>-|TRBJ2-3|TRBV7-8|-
TGTGCCAGCAGCTGGACAGCTGATACGCAGTATTTT
CASSWTADTQYF
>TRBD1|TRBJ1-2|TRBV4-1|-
TGCGCCAGCAGCCAAGATCGAGGGGGCCTCTATGGCTACACCTTC
CASSQDRGGLYGYTF
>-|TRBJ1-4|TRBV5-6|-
TGTGCCAGCACCCCGGCGGGCTCCTTATCCTCGGGAAAACTGTTTTTT
CASTPAGSLSSGKLFF
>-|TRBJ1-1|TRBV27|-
TGTGCCAGCAGTTTAAGAGGGGGTGGAGCTTTCTTT
CASSLRGGGAFF
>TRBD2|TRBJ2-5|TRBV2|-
TGTGCCAGCAGCTTTGGGGGGGGTTCAGAGACCCAGTACTTC
CASSFGGGSETQYF
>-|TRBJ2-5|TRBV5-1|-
TGCGCCAGCAGCTTCACGGTTGGCGGCCAGGGGGAGACCCAGTACTTC
CASSFTVGGQGETQYF
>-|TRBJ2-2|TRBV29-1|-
TGCAGCGGATCATTTCGGAGCGGGGAGCTGTTTTTT
CSGSFRSGELFF
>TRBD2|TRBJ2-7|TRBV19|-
TGTGCCAGTAGTACCACCCCGACTAGCGGGAGGTTCTACGAGCAGTACTTC
CASSTTPTSGRFYEQYF
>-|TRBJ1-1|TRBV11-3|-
TGTGCCAGCAGCTTAAACGGGAACACTGAAGCTTTCTTT
CASSLNGNTEAFF
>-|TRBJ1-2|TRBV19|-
TGTGCCAGTAGTCCCCCGGACAGAGCAAGATATGGCTACACCTTC
CASSPPDRARYGYTF
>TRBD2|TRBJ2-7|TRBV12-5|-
TGTGCTAGTGGCCCGGGACTAGCGAGGGCCGAGCAGTACTTC
CASGPGLARAEQYF
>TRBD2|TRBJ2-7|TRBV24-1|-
TGTGCCACCAGTGATCGTCTAGCGGGGAGCCCCCACGAGCAGTACTTC
CATSDRLAGSPHEQYF
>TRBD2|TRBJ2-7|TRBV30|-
TGTGCCTGGAGTTCCCCCGGACTAGCGGGCATCTCGCAGCAGTACTTC
CAWSSPGLAGISQQYF
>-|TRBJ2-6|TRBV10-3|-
TGTGCCATCAGCGAACAGGGTTCTGGGGCCAACGTCCTGACTTTC
CAISEQGSGANVLTF
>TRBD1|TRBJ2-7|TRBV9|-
TGTGCCAGCAGCGTAGATCAGGGGACAGAAACCTACGAGCAGTACTTC
CASSVDQGTETYEQYF
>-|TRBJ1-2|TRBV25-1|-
TGTGCCAGCAGTACTTCAGGGATGAGCTATGGCTACACCTTC
CASSTSGMSYGYTF
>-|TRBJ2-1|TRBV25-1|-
TGTGCCAGCAGTGACCCGGGCCAGGGATATTTTGGGGAGCAGTTCTTC
CASSDPGQGYFGEQFF
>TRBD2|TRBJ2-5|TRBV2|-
TGTGCCAGCATGGGGACTAGCGGGAGTAAGACCCAGTACTTC
CASMGTSGSKTQYF
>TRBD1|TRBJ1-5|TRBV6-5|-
TGTGCCAGCGGAAGGACAGGGCTAAGCAATCAGCCCCAGCATTTT
CASGRTGLSNQPQHF
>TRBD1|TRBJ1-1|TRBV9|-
TGTGCCAGCAGCGTAGGAGGACAGGGGGCAGGGAGCACTGAAGCTTTCTTT
CASSVGGQGAGSTEAFF
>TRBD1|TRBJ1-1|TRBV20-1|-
TGCAGTGCTACCGCGGACAGGGGAGCTTTCTTT
CSATADRGAFF
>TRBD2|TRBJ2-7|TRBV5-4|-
TGTGCCAGCAGCCCGGGGGGGGAGGGGTCCTACGAGCAGTACTTC
CASSPGGEGSYEQYF
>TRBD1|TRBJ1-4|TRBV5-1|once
TGCGCCAGCAGCAGACTCCCGGGACAGGCGGAAAAACTGTTTTTT
CASSRLPGQAEKLFF
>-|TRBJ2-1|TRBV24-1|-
TGTGCCACCAGTGGGTCCCCCGGCCAGGGGATTAGTGAGCAGTTCTTC
CATSGSPGQGISEQFF
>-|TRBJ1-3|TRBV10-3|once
TGTGCCTCCATACCCGCGACAGCAAGCTCTGGAAACACCATATATTTT
CASIPATASSGNTIYF
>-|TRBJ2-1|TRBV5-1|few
TGCGCCAGCAGCTTGGCCTCGTTTAGCTCCTACAATGAGCAGTTCTTC
CASSLASFSSYNEQFF
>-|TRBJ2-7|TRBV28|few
TGTGCCAGCAGCTACCCTGGGCAGACCTACGAGCAGTACTTC
CASSYPGQTYEQYF
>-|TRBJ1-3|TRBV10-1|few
TGCGCCAGCAGTGAGTCGGGGAGCTCTGGAAACACCATATATTTT
CASSESGSSGNTIYF
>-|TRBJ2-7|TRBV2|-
TGTGCCAGCAACCAGGCCGCCTACGAGCAGTACTTC
CASNQAAYEQYF
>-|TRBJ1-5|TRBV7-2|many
TGTGCCAGCAGCTTAGAAACAGGGTTTAAGCCCCAGCATTTT
CASSLETGFKPQHF
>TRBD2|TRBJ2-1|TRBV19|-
TGTGCCAGTAGTATCACCGGACTAGCGGGAGGAGGGGAGCAGTTCTTC
CASSITGLAGGGEQFF
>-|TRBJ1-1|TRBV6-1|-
TGTGCCAGCAGTGAATTTAGGGGCGCCGACACTGAAGCTTTCTTT
CASSEFRGADTEAFF
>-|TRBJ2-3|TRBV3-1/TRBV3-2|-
TGTGCCAGCAGCCTAACGGCGGGTACAGATACGCAGTATTTT
CASSLTAGTDTQYF
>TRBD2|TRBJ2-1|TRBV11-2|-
TGTGCCAGCATCCGATTGGCGGGAGTAGTCGATGAGCAGTTCTTC
CASIRLAGVVDEQFF
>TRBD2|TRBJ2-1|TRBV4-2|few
TGTGCCAGCAGCCCGGCTAGCGGGGACCGTGAGCAGTTCTTC
CASSPASGDREQFF
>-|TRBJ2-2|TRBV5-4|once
TGTGCCAGCAGCTCACAATTGGCCGGGGAGCTGTTTTTT
CASSSQLAGELFF
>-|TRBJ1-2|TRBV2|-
TGTGCCAGCAGTGAACGCAGGGATGGCTACACCTTC
CASSERRDGYTF
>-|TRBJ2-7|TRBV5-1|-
TGCGCCAGCAGCTTGGCCCGGCAGCCGACTGGCTACGAGCAGTACTTC
CASSLARQPTGYEQYF
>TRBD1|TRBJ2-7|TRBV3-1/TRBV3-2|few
TGTGCCAGCAGCCAAGACTTCACAGGGGCTTACGAGCAGTACTTC
CASSQDFTGAYEQYF